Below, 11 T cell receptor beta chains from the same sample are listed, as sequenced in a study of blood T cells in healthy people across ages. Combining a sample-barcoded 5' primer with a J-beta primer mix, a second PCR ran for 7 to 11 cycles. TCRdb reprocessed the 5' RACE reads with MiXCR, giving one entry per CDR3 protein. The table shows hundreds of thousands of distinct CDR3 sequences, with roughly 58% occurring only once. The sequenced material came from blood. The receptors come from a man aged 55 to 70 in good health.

CDR3 residues: CASRDTGAMGQETQYF. CDR3 DNA sequence: TGTGCCAGCAGGGACACAGGGGCTATGGGACAAGAGACCCAGTACTTC. The rearrangement links TRBV7-7 to TRBJ2-5, with TRBD1 matching 7 bases. The germline CDR1 and CDR2 sequences are SSHAT and FNYEAQ (reference sequence). With 6 bases clipped from V and 2 bases from J, the junction kept 12 bases outside the gene matches. The CDR3 has 16 residues.

In nucleotides, the CDR3 is TGTGCCAGCAGTTTAGATTTCCGGACAGGGAACTATGGCTACACCTTC. It yields the protein CASSLDFRTGNYGYTF. V is TRBV12-3 or TRBV12-4 and J is TRBJ1-2; 8 positions agree with TRBD1. This CDR3 contains 16 residues. V gave up 1 base and J gave up 2 bases; unmatched junction bases: 6.

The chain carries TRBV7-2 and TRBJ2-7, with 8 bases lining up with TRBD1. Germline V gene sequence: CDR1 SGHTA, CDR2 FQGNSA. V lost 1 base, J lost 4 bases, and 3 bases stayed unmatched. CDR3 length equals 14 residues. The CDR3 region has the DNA TGTACCAGCAGCTTAGACAGGGGGGTTTACGAGCAGTACTTC. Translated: CTSSLDRGVYEQYF.

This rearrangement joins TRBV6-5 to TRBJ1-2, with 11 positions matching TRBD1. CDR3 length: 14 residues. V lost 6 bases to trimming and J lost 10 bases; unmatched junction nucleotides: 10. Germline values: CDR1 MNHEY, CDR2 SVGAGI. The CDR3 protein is CASSRGQGAPAYTF. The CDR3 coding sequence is TGTGCCAGCAGCCGAGGACAGGGGGCGCCTGCCTACACCTTC.

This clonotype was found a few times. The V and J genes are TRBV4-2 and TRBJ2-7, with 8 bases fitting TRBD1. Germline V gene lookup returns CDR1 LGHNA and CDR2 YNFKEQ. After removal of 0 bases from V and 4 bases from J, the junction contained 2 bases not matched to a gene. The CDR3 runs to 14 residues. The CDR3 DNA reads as TGTGCCAGCAGCCAAGAAAGACAGGGGTACGAGCAGTACTTC. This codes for CASSQERQGYEQYF.

CDR3 protein: CAISEARAAEQFF. For the CDR3, the DNA is TGTGCCATCAGTGAGGCCAGGGCGGCTGAGCAGTTCTTC. The V and J genes are TRBV10-3 and TRBJ2-1; TRBD1 is a possible D gene (5 bases). V was trimmed by 2 bases and J by 9 bases, leaving 11 bases between them. The germline V gene has CDR1 ENHRY and CDR2 SYGVKD. This CDR3 comprises 13 residues.

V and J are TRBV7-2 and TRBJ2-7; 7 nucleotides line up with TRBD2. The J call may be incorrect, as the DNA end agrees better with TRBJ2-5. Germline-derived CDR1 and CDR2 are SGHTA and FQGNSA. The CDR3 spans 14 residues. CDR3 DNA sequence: TGTGCCAGCAGCTTAGGGAGGACTAGAGAGACCCAGTACTTC. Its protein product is CASSLGRTRETQYF.

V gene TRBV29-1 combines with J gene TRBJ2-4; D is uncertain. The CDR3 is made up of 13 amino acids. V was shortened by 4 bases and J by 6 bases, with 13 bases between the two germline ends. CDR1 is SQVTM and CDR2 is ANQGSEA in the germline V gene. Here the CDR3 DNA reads TGCAGCGTTGTTTGGCAGACCTTAAACATTCAGTACTTC. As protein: CSVVWQTLNIQYF.

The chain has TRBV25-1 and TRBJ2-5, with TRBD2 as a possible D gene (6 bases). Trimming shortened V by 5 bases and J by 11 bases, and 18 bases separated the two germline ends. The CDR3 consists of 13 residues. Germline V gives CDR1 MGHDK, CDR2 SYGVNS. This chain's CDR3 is CASSTGGGYQQYF. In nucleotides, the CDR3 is TGTGCCAGCAGTACCGGGGGAGGTTACCAGCAGTACTTC.

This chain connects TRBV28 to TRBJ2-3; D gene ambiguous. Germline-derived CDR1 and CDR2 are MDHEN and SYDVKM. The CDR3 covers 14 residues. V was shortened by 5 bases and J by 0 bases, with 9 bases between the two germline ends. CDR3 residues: CASSPRFSTDTQYF. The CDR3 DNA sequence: TGTGCCAGCAGTCCACGTTTCAGCACAGATACGCAGTATTTT.

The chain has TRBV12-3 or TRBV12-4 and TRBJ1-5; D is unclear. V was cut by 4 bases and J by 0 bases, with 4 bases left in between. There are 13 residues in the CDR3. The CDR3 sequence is CASSSPSNQPQHF. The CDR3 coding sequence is TGTGCCAGCAGTTCCCCTAGCAATCAGCCCCAGCATTTT.